The next 7 T cell receptor beta chains were all read from a single sample in a study of CD8+ T cells in alopecia areata. TCR sequencing used cDNA made by reverse transcription of extracted RNA. The assay was immunoSEQ multiplex PCR, and TCRdb's table has in-frame clones only and misses some. This table has a few hundred thousand clones, roughly 50% appearing once. Input material: CD8+ T cells sorted from blood. The source of these receptors is a human donor in good health.

This rearrangement joins TRBV5-4 to TRBJ1-1; D call uncertain. The germline CDR1 and CDR2 sequences are SGHNT and YYREEE (reference sequence). The CDR3 spans 12 residues. V was pared by 4 bases and J by 7 bases, with 11 bases between. CDR3 amino acids: CASSLENGEAFF. In DNA, the CDR3 is TGTGCCAGCAGCCTTGAAAATGGTGAAGCTTTCTTT.

The chain joins TRBV27 to TRBJ2-3; possible D gene TRBD1, 5 bases. This CDR3 has 16 amino acids. Trimming pared 2 bases from V and 1 base from J, leaving 13 bases between. Germline V gene lookup returns CDR1 MNHEY and CDR2 SMNVEV (reference sequence). The CDR3 DNA reads as TGTGCCAGCAGTTTAGAAGGGTGGGGCGGCACAGATACGCAGTATTTT. Amino acid sequence: CASSLEGWGGTDTQYF.

The chain uses TRBV23-1 and TRBJ2-2; TRBD1 is a possible D gene (5 bases). TRBV23-1 carries the ORF label, with uncertain function. This CDR3 has 16 amino acids. Trimming stripped 8 bases from V and 4 bases from J, with 20 bases between. This CDR3 is CASARVGARRTGELFF. CDR3 bases: TGCGCCAGCGCAAGGGTTGGGGCACGACGCACCGGGGAGCTGTTTTTT.

The table lists this clone with a few counts. V and J are TRBV19 and TRBJ2-1; weak D call: TRBD2 (6 bases). The germline V gene encodes CDR1 LNHDA and CDR2 SQIVND (reference sequence). Trimming took off 0 bases at V and 10 bases at J, with 7 bases between the two ends. The CDR3 has 12 residues. The CDR3 nucleotides are TGTGCCAGTAGTATAGAGGCGGGGGAGCAGTTCTTC. Amino acid sequence: CASSIEAGEQFF.

V gene TRBV1 combines with J gene TRBJ2-3; the table names TRBD2, a call not compared with the DNA. TRBV1 is an annotated pseudogene. The CDR3 contains 16 residues. CDR3 in DNA: TGCACCAGCAGCCGGACGCGAGGCGGGGGGGCCGATACGCAGTATTTT. This translates into CTSSRTRGGGADTQYF.

The chain uses TRBV23-1 and TRBJ2-7, with 7 nucleotides matching TRBD1. TRBV23-1 is reported as an ORF; its role is uncertain. This CDR3 is built from 16 residues. V lost 6 bases to trimming and J lost 6 bases; unmatched junction nucleotides: 17. CDR3 in DNA: TGCGCCAGCAGCCCTTTACCGGGACAGTCCATTCGCGAGCAGTACTTC. Encoded protein: CASSPLPGQSIREQYF.

This chain links TRBV30 with TRBJ1-1; no definite D call. Germline lookup yields CDR1 GTSNPN and CDR2 SVGIG (reference sequence). The CDR3 extends over 14 amino acids. Trimming took 0 bases from V and 0 from J, leaving 8 bases between them. CDR3: CAWSVRRMNTEAFF. The CDR3 DNA reads TGTGCCTGGAGTGTACGAAGGATGAACACTGAAGCTTTCTTT.